These 24 T cell receptor beta chains were sequenced from one sample in a study of T cell responses to AZD1222 COVID-19 vaccine. TCRdb's table, derived via immunoSEQ multiplex PCR, lists solely in-frame clones and lacks some. The sample has approximately 98,000 clones; roughly 86% are singletons. This sample comprised peripheral blood, obtained on day 0 of AZD1222 vaccination. The source of these receptors is an adult in good health.

This sequence joins TRBV10-3 and TRBJ2-7; TRBD1 agrees at 9 bases. Germline V gives CDR1 ENHRY, CDR2 SYGVKD. Trimming cost V 6 bases and J 6 bases; bases outside gene matches: 9. This CDR3 has 14 residues. The chain's CDR3 is CAIRGTGRVSEQYF. The CDR3 region has the DNA TGTGCCATCAGGGGGACAGGGCGGGTCTCCGAGCAGTACTTC.

This chain connects TRBV6-5 to TRBJ2-3; the D is unclear. CDR3 size: 13 residues. CDR1 and CDR2 (germline): MNHEY, SVGAGI. The germline V and J ends were trimmed by 6 bases and 2 bases, with 9 bases remaining between them. CDR3 in DNA: TGTGCCAGCAGCGGTCAGACCACAGATACGCAGTATTTT. Its protein product is CASSGQTTDTQYF.

This chain joins TRBV5-4 and TRBJ1-1; D uncertain. V was clipped by 3 bases and J by 1 base, with 13 bases between them. Germline values: CDR1 SGHNT, CDR2 YYREEE (reference sequence). The CDR3 has 15 residues. This chain's CDR3 is CASSSAAGSNTEAFF. In DNA, the CDR3 is TGTGCCAGCAGCTCAGCGGCGGGGTCGAACACTGAAGCTTTCTTT.

The gene calls are TRBV29-1 and TRBJ2-1; tentative D call: TRBD1 (5 bases). V lost 6 bases to trimming and J lost 1 base, with 10 bases between them. Germline-derived CDR1 and CDR2 are SQVTM and ANQGSEA. This CDR3 comprises 13 residues. CDR3 nucleotides: TGCAGCGTCCCCCAGGGTTCCTACAATGAGCAGTTCTTC. Amino acids: CSVPQGSYNEQFF.

The chain carries TRBV7-9 and TRBJ1-4; 7 bases match TRBD1. With V trimmed by 8 bases and J by 8 bases, 11 bases remained unmatched. CDR1 and CDR2 (germline): SEHNR, FQNEAQ (reference sequence). The CDR3 spans 14 residues. For the CDR3, the DNA is TGTGCCAGCCAATCTAATACAGGGGACGAAAAACTGTTTTTT. Protein product: CASQSNTGDEKLFF.

This clone was found once. The rearrangement uses TRBV5-8 and TRBJ1-1; 7 bases align to TRBD1. Germline CDR1 SGHTS, CDR2 YDEGEE. J gave up 4 bases and V 0 bases, and 12 bases lay outside the gene matches. CDR3 size: 17 residues. CDR3 protein: CASSLGWDTSGGTEAFF. The CDR3 region has the DNA TGTGCCAGCAGCTTGGGTTGGGACACATCAGGGGGCACTGAAGCTTTCTTT.

The rearrangement uses TRBV11-2 and TRBJ1-5; D gene ambiguous. Germline CDR1 SGHAT, CDR2 FQNNGV. The V end was cut by 4 bases, the J end by 5 bases, with 18 bases between. The CDR3 runs to 16 residues. The CDR3 reads CASSSSVGFGDQPQHF. The DNA for the CDR3 is TGTGCCAGCAGCTCTAGCGTAGGGTTCGGGGATCAGCCCCAGCATTTT.

The chain has TRBV28 and TRBJ2-3, with TRBD1 matching 11 bases. In germline, CDR1 is MDHEN, CDR2 SYDVKM. CDR3 length: 15 residues. The J segment lost 4 bases and the V segment lost 8 bases, leaving 8 bases of the junction unmatched. CDR3 nucleotide sequence: TGTGCCAGCGAATTCGGGACAGGGGGGCCAGATACGCAGTATTTT. It is translated as CASEFGTGGPDTQYF. Full variable domain (outside the CDR3, taken from reference TRBV28 and TRBJ2-3): DVKVTQSSRYLVKRTGEKVFLECVQDMDHENMFWYRQDPGLGLRLIYFSYDVKMKEKGDIPEGYSVSREKKERFSLILESASTNQTSMYLCASEFGTGGPDTQYFGPGTRLTVL.

The J gene is TRBJ2-1, the V gene TRBV21-1; no check of the table's D call, TRBD2, against the DNA was made. TRBV21-1 is a pseudogene segment. The CDR3 covers 21 residues. For the CDR3, the DNA is TGTGCCAGCAGCAAAGCTCGGACTAGCGGGAGACGTTCCGGCCTCTCCAATGAGCAGTTCTTC. Translating it yields CASSKARTSGRRSGLSNEQFF.

J is TRBJ2-5 and V is TRBV6-5; D not resolved. Deletions cut 7 bases from V and 7 bases from J, with 13 bases between. The CDR3 is made up of 12 amino acids. The V gene's germline CDR1 is MNHEY and CDR2 SVGAGI. In DNA form, the CDR3 reads TGTGCCAGCAATCGATTGCACGGGACCCAGTACTTC. It is translated as CASNRLHGTQYF.

This rearrangement joins TRBV2 to TRBJ1-5; tentatively, D is TRBD1 (6 bases). V dropped 4 bases and J dropped 1 base, with 14 bases sitting between them. This CDR3 spans 16 amino acids. CDR1 is SNHLY and CDR2 is FYNNEI in the germline V gene. CDR3 sequence: CASSGLGGGSNQPQHF. The CDR3 DNA reads as TGTGCCAGCAGTGGCCTGGGGGGGGGCAGCAATCAGCCCCAGCATTTT.

The rearrangement links TRBV5-1 to TRBJ1-2; weak D call: TRBD1 (5 bases). CDR1 and CDR2 (germline): SGHRS, YFSETQ. This CDR3 contains 14 residues. V was trimmed by 0 bases and J by 8 bases, leaving 14 bases between them. The CDR3 loop reads CASSLAGWGSGYTF. The CDR3 DNA is TGCGCCAGCAGCTTGGCAGGGTGGGGCTCAGGCTACACCTTC.

This clone was seen more than once but under ten times. This chain links TRBV19 with TRBJ1-5; possible D gene TRBD1, 5 bases. CDR3 length equals 16 residues. Germline V gives CDR1 LNHDA, CDR2 SQIVND (reference sequence). V lost 7 bases and J 1 base, leaving 17 bases between the germline ends. CDR3 bases: TGTGCCAGTACCAGGGAGCCCCAGGAGAGCAATCAGCCCCAGCATTTT. Translating it yields CASTREPQESNQPQHF.

The chain links TRBV10-3 to TRBJ1-2; D is undetermined. With 10 bases removed from V and 2 bases from J, the gap between germline ends came to 14 bases. The CDR3 sequence is 13 residues long. Germline values: CDR1 ENHRY, CDR2 SYGVKD. CDR3 amino acids: CATSADQNYGYTF. The DNA of the CDR3 is TGTGCCACATCCGCAGATCAGAACTATGGCTACACCTTC.

In this sample, this clone turned up once. The V gene is TRBV18, the J gene TRBJ1-3; the D gene is possibly TRBD1 (5 bases). The CDR3 runs 16 residues. Germline CDR1 is KGHSH and CDR2 is LQKENI. Deletions cut 3 bases from V and 3 bases from J, with 15 bases between. The CDR3 bases are TGTGCCAGCTCACCCCCCCCCTGGGGCGGTGGAAACACCATATATTTT. It encodes CASSPPPWGGGNTIYF.

This clone was counted a single time. The CDR3 protein is CASSLRVGGSTYNEQFF. CDR3 coding DNA: TGTGCCAGCAGCCTACGGGTCGGGGGTTCAACCTACAATGAGCAGTTCTTC. The V call is TRBV3-1 (or the pseudogene TRBV3-2), the J call TRBJ2-1; perhaps TRBD2 as D (6 bases). This CDR3 has 17 amino acids. The ends were cut back, 4 bases at V and 2 bases at J, with 18 bases in the middle. Germline CDR1 reads LGHDT; CDR2 reads YNNKEL (reference sequence).

This clone was seen a few times. V and J are TRBV29-1 and TRBJ1-1, with 8 positions matching TRBD1. There are 13 residues in the CDR3. The J segment lost 0 bases and the V segment lost 4 bases, leaving 1 base of the junction unmatched. In germline, CDR1 is SQVTM, CDR2 ANQGSEA. The CDR3 loop is CSVVGQVNTEAFF. In DNA form, the CDR3 reads TGCAGCGTTGTGGGACAGGTGAACACTGAAGCTTTCTTT.

The chain carries TRBV11-2 and TRBJ2-7; 8 positions agree with TRBD1. CDR1 and CDR2 (germline): SGHAT, FQNNGV. V dropped 5 bases and J dropped 5; count of bases not matched to a gene: 11. The CDR3 has 15 amino acids. The CDR3 loop reads CASSPTGQGVDEQYF. CDR3 in DNA: TGTGCCAGCAGCCCCACAGGACAGGGTGTCGACGAGCAGTACTTC.

The V and J genes are TRBV7-2 and TRBJ1-3; D is possibly TRBD1 (5 bases). V lost 0 bases to trimming and J lost 1 base, with 10 bases between them. CDR3 length: 16 residues. Germline CDR1 and CDR2: SGHTA and FQGNSA. The CDR3 spells CASSLAWGPSGNTIYF. The CDR3 nucleotides are TGTGCCAGCAGCTTAGCGTGGGGCCCATCTGGAAACACCATATATTTT.

The chain links TRBV7-9 to TRBJ1-5; no clear D. There are 14 residues in the CDR3. CDR1 is SEHNR and CDR2 is FQNEAQ in the germline V gene (reference sequence). Trimming cost V 4 bases and J 2 bases, with 9 bases left between them. The CDR3 bases are TGTGCCAGCAGCTCCCGGGAGGGCAATCAGCCCCAGCATTTT. It specifies CASSSREGNQPQHF.

The chain has TRBV19 and TRBJ1-2; 8 bases are shared with TRBD1. Germline CDR1 is LNHDA and CDR2 is SQIVND (reference sequence). The CDR3 consists of 16 residues. The ends lost 5 bases at V and 8 bases at J; junction bases unmatched: 16. CDR3 DNA sequence: TGTGCCAGTAGTCCTTTGGACAGGGATAGATCTGTGGGCTACACCTTC. Translation gives CASSPLDRDRSVGYTF.

The chain joins TRBV24-1 to TRBJ1-2; D is undetermined. Germline loops: CDR1 KGHDR, CDR2 SFDVKD. Trimming pared 0 bases from V and 6 bases from J, leaving 7 bases between. This CDR3 region has 13 residues. As DNA, the CDR3 is TGTGCCACCAGTGATTTGAGCTATGATGGCTACACCTTC. As protein: CATSDLSYDGYTF.

The chain employs TRBV24-1 and TRBJ2-3; D gene uncertain. The CDR3 contains 15 residues. Trimming stripped 5 bases from V and 1 base from J, with 12 bases between. CDR1 and CDR2 from the germline V gene are KGHDR and SFDVKD. This chain's CDR3 is CATSGRSSRTDTQYF. CDR3 in DNA: TGTGCCACCAGTGGACGATCCTCTCGCACAGATACGCAGTATTTT.

V usage is TRBV4-2 and J usage is TRBJ1-4; weak D call: TRBD1 (5 bases). Trimming took off 3 bases at V and 4 bases at J, with 9 bases between the two ends. The germline CDR1 and CDR2 sequences are LGHNA and YNFKEQ. The CDR3 is 14 amino acids. DNA for the CDR3: TGTGCCAGCAGCCAGAGGGGACTTAATGAAAAACTGTTTTTT. Amino acid sequence: CASSQRGLNEKLFF.